This T cell receptor beta chain stems from a study of beta chain features in type 1 diabetes. On the study more broadly: Investigators examined 107,917,701 sorted cells across all samples. General study points: When Type 1 diabetes patients were examined, their TCRB CDR3s proved moderately but significantly shorter in all four CD4+ subsets.

With 5 bases removed from V and 4 bases from J, the gap between germline ends came to 9 bases. The CDR3 is made up of 13 amino acids. Germline V gene data show CDR1 as SEHNR and CDR2 as FQNEAQ (reference sequence). All of the isolated RNA was reverse transcribed, so expressed TCRB transcripts were sequenced. There were several million reads on average in the naive, central memory and regulatory T cell samples. Here immunoSEQ multiplex PCR was the method, and the copy in TCRdb shows in-frame clones only, minus some. The data contain around 710,000 clones, around 12% of them singletons. This clone has just a few counts. Antigen specificity is unknown.

The sequence derives from a man between 25 and 39 years old with type 1 diabetes. Sequencing was carried out using naive CD4+ T cells from blood. The rearrangement joins TRBV7-9 to TRBJ2-1; D not certain. The CDR3 DNA is TGTGCCAGCAGCAATAGTCTGTACAATGAGCAGTTCTTC. Protein: CASSNSLYNEQFF.